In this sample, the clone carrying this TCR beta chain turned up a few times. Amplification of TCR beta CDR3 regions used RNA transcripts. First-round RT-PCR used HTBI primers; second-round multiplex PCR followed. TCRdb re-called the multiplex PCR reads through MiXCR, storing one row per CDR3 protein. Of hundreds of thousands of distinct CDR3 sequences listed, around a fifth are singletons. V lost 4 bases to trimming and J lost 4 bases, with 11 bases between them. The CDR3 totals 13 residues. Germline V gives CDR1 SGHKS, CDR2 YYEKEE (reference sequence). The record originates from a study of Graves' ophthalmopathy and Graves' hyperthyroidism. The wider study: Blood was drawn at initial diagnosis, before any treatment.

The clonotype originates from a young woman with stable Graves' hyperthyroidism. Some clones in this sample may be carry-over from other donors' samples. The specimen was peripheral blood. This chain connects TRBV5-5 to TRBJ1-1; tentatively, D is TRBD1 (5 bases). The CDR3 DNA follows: TGTGCCAGCAGCGAGACAGTGTTCACTGAAGCTTTCTTT. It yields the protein CASSETVFTEAFF.